Reported below is one T cell receptor (beta chain). This specimen belongs to a study of monozygotic twins with inflammatory bowel disease. TCRdb re-called the 5' RACE reads and shows each CDR3 protein once, DNA omitted. This sample's table reports approximately 400,000 distinct CDR3 sequences. The CDR3 sequence is 14 residues long. CDR1 and CDR2 from the germline V gene are SGHAT and FQDESV (reference sequence). This receptor was taken from a human donor with ulcerative colitis or Crohn's disease, or a healthy co-twin of an affected twin (not recorded which). The J gene is TRBJ1-1, the V gene TRBV11-1. The sample comprised blood. This CDR3 is CASSLRLSNTEALF.